These 16 T cell receptor beta chains were all obtained from the same sample, sequenced in a study of blood T cell repertoires in COVID-19. Profiling relied on immunoSEQ multiplex PCR, and the TCRdb table lists in-frame clones only, not all of them. The sample yields about 230,000 clones, 70% to 90% seen once. Material: peripheral blood. The receptors derive from a man aged 50 to 60 with COVID-19, enrolled during active disease.

The rearrangement links TRBV15 to TRBJ2-7, with TRBD1 matching 8 bases. The V gene end was trimmed by 0 bases and the J gene end by 5 bases; junction bases not matched to a gene: 6. Germline lookup yields CDR1 LNHNV and CDR2 YYDKDF (reference sequence). This CDR3 has 15 residues. For the CDR3, the DNA is TGTGCCACCAGCAGAGATCCACAGGGGGACAACGAGCAGTACTTC. Its translation: CATSRDPQGDNEQYF.

CDR3 in amino acids: CASSPSKETGGRSNQPQHF. The CDR3 nucleotides are TGTGCCAGCAGCCCGTCGAAAGAAACAGGGGGCAGGAGCAATCAGCCCCAGCATTTT. The chain is built from TRBV11-2 and TRBJ1-5, with 9 nucleotides matching TRBD1. Germline V gene data show CDR1 as SGHAT and CDR2 as FQNNGV. Unmatched junction bases numbered 15, after V lost 5 bases and J lost 1 base. This CDR3 has 19 residues.

The chain has TRBV18 and TRBJ1-1; 8 nucleotides match TRBD1. The CDR3 extends over 14 amino acids. CDR1 and CDR2 from the germline V gene are KGHSH and LQKENI. V shed 3 bases and J 4 bases; nucleotides not matched to a gene: 4. In DNA form, the CDR3 reads TGTGCCAGCTCACCGACAGGGGTTGGCACTGAAGCTTTCTTT. It encodes CASSPTGVGTEAFF.

This clone has a single count. The chain has TRBV7-3 and TRBJ2-1; 8 nucleotides line up with TRBD2. V dropped 5 bases and J dropped 13; count of bases not matched to a gene: 10. CDR3 length equals 13 residues. Germline CDR1 and CDR2: SGHTA and FQGTGA. The DNA of the CDR3 is TGTGCCAGCAGCACCGGACTAGCCCACTCTCAGTTCTTC. It yields the protein CASSTGLAHSQFF.

The chain joins TRBV10-3 to TRBJ2-1; 12 nucleotides match TRBD1. CDR1 ENHRY and CDR2 SYGVKD come from the germline V gene. V shed 5 bases and J 1 base; nucleotides not matched to a gene: 9. The CDR3 is 18 residues long. The CDR3 nucleotides read TGTGCCATCAGTTCCGGGACAGGGGGCTTTCTTTCCTACAATGAGCAGTTCTTC. It encodes CAISSGTGGFLSYNEQFF.

The V call is TRBV10-3, the J call TRBJ1-5; D uncertain. Germline CDR1 ENHRY, CDR2 SYGVKD. V lost 7 bases and J lost 0, with 10 bases in between. The CDR3 is 14 residues long. The CDR3 region has the DNA TGTGCCATCATGGCAGCGGGTAGCAATCAGCCCCAGCATTTT. This gives the protein CAIMAAGSNQPQHF.

The chain links TRBV12-5 to TRBJ2-7; the match to TRBD1 covers 9 bases. Germline CDR1 reads LGHNT; CDR2 reads FRNRAP. After removal of 7 bases from V and 7 bases from J, the junction contained 8 bases not matched to a gene. The CDR3 has 13 amino acids. DNA of the CDR3: TGTGCTAGTGCACGGACAGGGGTTGGAGAGCAGTACTTC. It codes for CASARTGVGEQYF.

The rearrangement links TRBV2 to TRBJ1-3; 7 bases map to TRBD1. The CDR3 has 14 residues. Germline CDR1 is SNHLY and CDR2 is FYNNEI. V was clipped by 6 bases and J by 3 bases; unmatched bases: 5. The CDR3 here is CASRNRGRGNTIYF. The CDR3 DNA reads as TGTGCCAGCAGGAACAGGGGCCGTGGAAACACCATATATTTT.

This rearrangement joins TRBV11-2 to TRBJ2-1; 7 nucleotides agree with TRBD2. The CDR3 spans 16 residues. The trim removed 5 bases at V and 0 bases at J, leaving 7 bases unmatched. Looked up from germline, CDR1 is SGHAT and CDR2 is FQNNGV. CDR3 sequence reads: CASSEGRGSSYNEQFF. The CDR3 DNA is TGTGCCAGCAGCGAGGGGCGGGGGAGCTCCTACAATGAGCAGTTCTTC.

The chain joins TRBV7-6 to TRBJ1-3; D is perhaps TRBD1 (5 bases). Trimming removed 5 bases from V and 0 bases from J, with 8 bases in between. The CDR3 totals 14 residues. Looked up from germline, CDR1 is SGHVS and CDR2 is FNYEAQ. The CDR3 loop is CASSPGVSGNTIYF. CDR3 DNA sequence: TGTGCCAGCAGCCCGGGGGTCTCTGGAAACACCATATATTTT.

The V gene is TRBV5-8, the J gene TRBJ1-2; TRBD1 might be the D (5 bases). The CDR3 is made up of 17 amino acids. In germline, CDR1 is SGHTS, CDR2 YDEGEE. The V and J ends lost 0 bases and 5 bases respectively, with 20 bases between them. CDR3 region: CASSLAVGRVGLYGYTF. CDR3 coding DNA: TGTGCCAGCAGCTTGGCTGTGGGCAGGGTCGGTTTATATGGCTACACCTTC.

This rearrangement joins TRBV5-1 to TRBJ2-1; 11 bases are a match to TRBD2. Trimming took 2 bases from V and 7 from J; bases not matched to a gene: 8. CDR3 size: 16 residues. Germline V CDR1 and CDR2: SGHRS, YFSETQ. CDR3 in amino acids: CASSFPGTSGLNEQFF. The CDR3 DNA sequence: TGCGCCAGCAGCTTTCCGGGGACTAGCGGTCTAAATGAGCAGTTCTTC.

The rearrangement links TRBV14 to TRBJ2-7, with 9 bases that match TRBD2. V gave up 6 bases and J gave up 3 bases; unmatched junction bases: 3. Germline loops: CDR1 SGHDN, CDR2 FVKESK. The CDR3 is made up of 13 amino acids. The CDR3 region is CASSPTSGYEQYF. The CDR3 DNA follows: TGTGCCAGCAGTCCGACTAGCGGCTACGAGCAGTACTTC.

The chain uses TRBV18 and TRBJ2-1; 12 nucleotides align to TRBD2. J was trimmed by 1 base and V by 4 bases; bases with no gene match: 5. Germline V gene data show CDR1 as KGHSH and CDR2 as LQKENI. There are 17 residues in the CDR3. The CDR3 nucleotides are TGTGCCAGCTCACGGATGACTAGCGGGAGTTCCTACAATGAGCAGTTCTTC. It yields the protein CASSRMTSGSSYNEQFF.

The CDR3, as DNA: TGTGCCAGCAGCACAGAGCAGGGGGCGGGCTATGGCTACACCTTC. Translation: CASSTEQGAGYGYTF. V gene TRBV5-5 combines with J gene TRBJ1-2, with TRBD1 matching 8 bases. The CDR3 is 15 residues long. Losses at the gene ends were 4 bases for V and 4 bases for J; bases not matched to a gene: 9. CDR1 and CDR2 from the germline V gene are SGHKS and YYEKEE (reference sequence). The whole variable domain, filled in from reference TRBV5-5 and TRBJ1-2, reads DAGVTQSPTHLIKTRGQQVTLRCSPISGHKSVSWYQQVLGQGPQFIFQYYEKEERGRGNFPDRFSARQFPNYSSELNVNALLLGDSALYLCASSTEQGAGYGYTFGSGTRLTVV.

This clone appeared once. The rearrangement uses TRBV18 and TRBJ1-1; 12 bases map to TRBD1. Germline CDR1 is KGHSH and CDR2 is LQKENI. The J segment lost 5 bases and the V segment lost 0 bases, leaving 7 bases of the junction unmatched. CDR3 size: 17 residues. The CDR3 region has the DNA TGTGCCAGCTCACCACCGGGACAGGGGGCGAGAGGGACTGAAGCTTTCTTT. It encodes CASSPPGQGARGTEAFF. The full variable domain, with the rest looked up from reference TRBV18 and TRBJ1-1, is NAGVMQNPRHLVRRRGQEARLRCSPMKGHSHVYWYRQLPEEGLKFMVYLQKENIIDESGMPKERFSAEFPKEGPSILRIQQVVRGDSAAYFCASSPPGQGARGTEAFFGQGTRLTVV.